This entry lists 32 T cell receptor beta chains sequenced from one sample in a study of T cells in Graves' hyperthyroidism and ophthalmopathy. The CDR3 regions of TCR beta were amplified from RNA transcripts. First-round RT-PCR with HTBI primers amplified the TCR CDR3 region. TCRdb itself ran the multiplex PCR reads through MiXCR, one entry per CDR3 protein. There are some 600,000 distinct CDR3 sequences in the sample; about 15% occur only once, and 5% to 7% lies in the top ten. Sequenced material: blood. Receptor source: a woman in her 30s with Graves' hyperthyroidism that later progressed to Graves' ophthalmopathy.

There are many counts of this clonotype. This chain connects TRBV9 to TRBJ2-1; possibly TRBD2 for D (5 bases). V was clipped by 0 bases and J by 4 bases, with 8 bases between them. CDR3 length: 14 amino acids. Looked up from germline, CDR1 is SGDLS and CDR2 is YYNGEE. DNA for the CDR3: TGTGCCAGCAGCGTAGGTCCGGGGTACAATGAGCAGTTCTTC. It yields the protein CASSVGPGYNEQFF.

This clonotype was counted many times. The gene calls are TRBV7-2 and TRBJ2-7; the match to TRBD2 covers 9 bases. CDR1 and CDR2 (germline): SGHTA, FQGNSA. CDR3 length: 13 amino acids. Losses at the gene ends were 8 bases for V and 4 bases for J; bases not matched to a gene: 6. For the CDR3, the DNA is TGTGCCAGCGCTAGCGGGACGGAGTACGAGCAGTACTTC. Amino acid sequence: CASASGTEYEQYF.

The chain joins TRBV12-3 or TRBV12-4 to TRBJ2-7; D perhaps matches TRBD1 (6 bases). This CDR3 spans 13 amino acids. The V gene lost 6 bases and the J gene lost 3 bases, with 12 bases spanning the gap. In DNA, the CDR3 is TGTGCCAGCAGACAGGGTCACAGCTACGAGCAGTACTTC. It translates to CASRQGHSYEQYF.

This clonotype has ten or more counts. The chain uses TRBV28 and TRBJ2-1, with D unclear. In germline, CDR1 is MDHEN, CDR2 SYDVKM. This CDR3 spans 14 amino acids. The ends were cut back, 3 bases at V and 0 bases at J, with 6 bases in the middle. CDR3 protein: CASSLPSSYNEQFF. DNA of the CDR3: TGTGCCAGCAGTTTGCCCAGCTCCTACAATGAGCAGTTCTTC.

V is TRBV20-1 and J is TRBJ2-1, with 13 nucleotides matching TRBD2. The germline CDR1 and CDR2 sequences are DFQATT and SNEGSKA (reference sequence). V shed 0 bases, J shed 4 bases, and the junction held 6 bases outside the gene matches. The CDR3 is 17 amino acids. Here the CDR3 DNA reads TGCAGTGCTAGAGATCCTGCGGGACTAGCGGGATACAATGAGCAGTTCTTC. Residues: CSARDPAGLAGYNEQFF.

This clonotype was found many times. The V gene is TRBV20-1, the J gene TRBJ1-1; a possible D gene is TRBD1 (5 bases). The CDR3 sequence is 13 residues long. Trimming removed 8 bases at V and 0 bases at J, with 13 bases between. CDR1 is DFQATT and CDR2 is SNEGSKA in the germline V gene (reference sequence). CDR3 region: CSSRQGLNTEAFF. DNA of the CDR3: TGCAGTTCCCGGCAGGGACTGAACACTGAAGCTTTCTTT.

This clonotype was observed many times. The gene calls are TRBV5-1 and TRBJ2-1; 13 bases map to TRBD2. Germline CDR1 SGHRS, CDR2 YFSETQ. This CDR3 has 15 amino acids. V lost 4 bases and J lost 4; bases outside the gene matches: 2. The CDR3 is CASSPTSGRYNEQFF. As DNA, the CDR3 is TGCGCCAGCAGCCCGACTAGCGGGAGGTACAATGAGCAGTTCTTC. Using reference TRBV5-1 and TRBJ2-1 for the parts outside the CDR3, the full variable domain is KAGVTQTPRYLIKTRGQQVTLSCSPISGHRSVSWYQQTPGQGLQFLFEYFSETQRNKGNFPGRFSGRQFSNSRSEMNVSTLELGDSALYLCASSPTSGRYNEQFFGPGTRLTVL.

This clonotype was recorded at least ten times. The CDR3 DNA is TGCAGTGCTGACCCGACAGCCTTGAACACTGAAGCTTTCTTT. The encoded protein is CSADPTALNTEAFF. This chain uses TRBV20-1 with TRBJ1-1, with D perhaps matching TRBD1 (5 bases). Germline CDR1 is DFQATT and CDR2 is SNEGSKA (reference sequence). The CDR3 loop spans 14 amino acids. V shed 5 bases and J shed 0 bases, with 13 bases lying between them.

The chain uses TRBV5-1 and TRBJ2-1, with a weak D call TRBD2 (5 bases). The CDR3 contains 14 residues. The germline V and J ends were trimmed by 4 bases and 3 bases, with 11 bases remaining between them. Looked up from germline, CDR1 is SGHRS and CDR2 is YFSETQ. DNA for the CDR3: TGCGCCAGCAGCCCCTGGGAGAACTACAATGAGCAGTTCTTC. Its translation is CASSPWENYNEQFF.

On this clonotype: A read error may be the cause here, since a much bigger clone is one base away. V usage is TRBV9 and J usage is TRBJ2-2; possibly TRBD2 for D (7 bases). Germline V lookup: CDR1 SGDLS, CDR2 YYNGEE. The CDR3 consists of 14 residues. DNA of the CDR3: TGTGCCAGCGGCGTAGGGGGGGCCACCGGGGAGCTGTTTTTT. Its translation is CASGVGGATGELFF.

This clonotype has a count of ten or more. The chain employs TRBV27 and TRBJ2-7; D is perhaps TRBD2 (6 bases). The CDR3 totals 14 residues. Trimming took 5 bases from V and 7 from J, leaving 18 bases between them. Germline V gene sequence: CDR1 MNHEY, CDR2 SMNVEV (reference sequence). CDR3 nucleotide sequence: TGTGCCAGCAGTCCCCACTCTGGCCGGGGGGAGCAGTACTTC. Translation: CASSPHSGRGEQYF.

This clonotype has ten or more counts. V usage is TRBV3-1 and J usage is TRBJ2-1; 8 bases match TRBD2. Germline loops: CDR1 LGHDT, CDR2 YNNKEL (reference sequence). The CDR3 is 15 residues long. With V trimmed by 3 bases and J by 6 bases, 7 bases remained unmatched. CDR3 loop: CASSHPGTRPNEQFF. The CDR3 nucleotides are TGTGCCAGCAGCCACCCCGGGACTAGACCCAATGAGCAGTTCTTC.

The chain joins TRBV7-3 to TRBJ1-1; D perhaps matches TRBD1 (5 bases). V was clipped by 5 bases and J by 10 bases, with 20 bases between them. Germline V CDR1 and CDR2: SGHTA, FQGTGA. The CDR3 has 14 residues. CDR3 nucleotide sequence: TGTGCCAGCAGCCCGGGACCAGGGCATCTTGGAGCTTTCTTT. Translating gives CASSPGPGHLGAFF. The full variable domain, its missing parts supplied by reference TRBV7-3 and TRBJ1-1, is GAGVSQTPSNKVTEKGKYVELRCDPISGHTALYWYRQSLGQGPEFLIYFQGTGAADDSGLPNDRFFAVRPEGSVSTLKIQRTERGDSAVYLCASSPGPGHLGAFFGQGTRLTVV.

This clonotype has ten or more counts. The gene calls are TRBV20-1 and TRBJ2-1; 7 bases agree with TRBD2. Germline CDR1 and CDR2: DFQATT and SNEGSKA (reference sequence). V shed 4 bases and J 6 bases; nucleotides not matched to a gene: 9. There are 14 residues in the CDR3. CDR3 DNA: TGCAGTGCTAACCCGGGAGGACCTACCAATGAGCAGTTCTTC. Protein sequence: CSANPGGPTNEQFF.

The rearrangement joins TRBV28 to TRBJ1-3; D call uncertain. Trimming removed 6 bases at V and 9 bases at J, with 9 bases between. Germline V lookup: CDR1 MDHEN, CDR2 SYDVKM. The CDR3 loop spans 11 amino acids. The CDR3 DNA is TGTGCCAGCAGGGGAGCAGGCACCATATATTTT. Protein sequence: CASRGAGTIYF.

CDR3 sequence reads: CASKLGGGGNTEAFF. The CDR3 region has the DNA TGTGCCAGCAAACTTGGGGGGGGGGGGAACACTGAAGCTTTCTTT. The rearrangement links TRBV12-3 or TRBV12-4 to TRBJ1-1; perhaps TRBD1 as D (5 bases). Trimming removed 7 bases at V and 1 base at J, with 16 bases between. The CDR3 spans 15 residues.

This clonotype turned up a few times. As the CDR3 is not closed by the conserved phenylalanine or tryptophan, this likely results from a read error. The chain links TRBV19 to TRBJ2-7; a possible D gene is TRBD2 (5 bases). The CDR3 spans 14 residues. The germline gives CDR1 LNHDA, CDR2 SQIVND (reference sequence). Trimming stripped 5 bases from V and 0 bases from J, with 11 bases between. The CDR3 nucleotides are TGTGCCAGTAGTCCCGCGGGCCTCTCCTACGAGCAGTACCTC. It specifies CASSPAGLSYEQYL.

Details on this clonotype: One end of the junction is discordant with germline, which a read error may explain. The CDR3 DNA reads TGTGCCAGCAGCGAAGAGTCTAGCGGCAACACAGATACGCAGTATTTT. This gives the protein CASSEESSGNTDTQYF. The chain combines TRBV4-2 with TRBJ2-3; TRBD2 aligns across 7 bases. Germline CDR1 LGHNA, CDR2 YNFKEQ. The CDR3 covers 16 residues.

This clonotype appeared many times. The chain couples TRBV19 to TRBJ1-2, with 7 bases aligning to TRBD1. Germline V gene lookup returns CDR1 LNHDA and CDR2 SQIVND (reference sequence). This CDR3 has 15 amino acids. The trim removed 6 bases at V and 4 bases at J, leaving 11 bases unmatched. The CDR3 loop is CASSQTGAGGYGYTF. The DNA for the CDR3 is TGTGCCAGTAGCCAAACAGGGGCCGGGGGCTATGGCTACACCTTC.

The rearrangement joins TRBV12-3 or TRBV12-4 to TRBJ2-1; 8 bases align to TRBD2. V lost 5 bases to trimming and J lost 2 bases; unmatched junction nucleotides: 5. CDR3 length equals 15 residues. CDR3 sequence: CASSPTSGPYNEQFF. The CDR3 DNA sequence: TGTGCCAGCAGTCCAACTAGCGGCCCCTACAATGAGCAGTTCTTC.

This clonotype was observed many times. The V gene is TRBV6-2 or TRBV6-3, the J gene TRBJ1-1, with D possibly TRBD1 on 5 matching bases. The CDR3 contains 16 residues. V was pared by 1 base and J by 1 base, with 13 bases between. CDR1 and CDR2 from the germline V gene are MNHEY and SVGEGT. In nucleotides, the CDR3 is TGTGCCAGCAGTTACTGGTTGGGGGACCAGAACACTGAAGCTTTCTTT. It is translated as CASSYWLGDQNTEAFF.

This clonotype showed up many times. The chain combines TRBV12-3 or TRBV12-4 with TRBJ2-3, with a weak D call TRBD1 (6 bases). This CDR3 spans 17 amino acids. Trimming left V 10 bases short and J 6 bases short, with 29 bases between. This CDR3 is CATTRGADALTRDTQYF. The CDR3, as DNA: TGTGCCACCACCAGGGGAGCGGATGCCCTTACGAGGGATACGCAGTATTTT.

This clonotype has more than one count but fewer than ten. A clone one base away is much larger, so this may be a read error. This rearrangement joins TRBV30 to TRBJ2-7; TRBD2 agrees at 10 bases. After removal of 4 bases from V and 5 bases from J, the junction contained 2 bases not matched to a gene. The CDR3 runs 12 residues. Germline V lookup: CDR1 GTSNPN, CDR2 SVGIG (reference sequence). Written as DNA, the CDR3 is TGTGCCTGGATGCTAGCGGGAGACGAGCAGTACTTC. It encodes CAWMLAGDEQYF.

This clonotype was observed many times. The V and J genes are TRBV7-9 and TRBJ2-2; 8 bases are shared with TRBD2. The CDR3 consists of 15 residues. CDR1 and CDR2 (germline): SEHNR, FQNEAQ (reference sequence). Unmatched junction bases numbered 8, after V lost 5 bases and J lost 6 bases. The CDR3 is CASSMWTSISGELFF. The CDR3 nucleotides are TGTGCCAGCAGCATGTGGACTAGCATCTCCGGGGAGCTGTTTTTT.

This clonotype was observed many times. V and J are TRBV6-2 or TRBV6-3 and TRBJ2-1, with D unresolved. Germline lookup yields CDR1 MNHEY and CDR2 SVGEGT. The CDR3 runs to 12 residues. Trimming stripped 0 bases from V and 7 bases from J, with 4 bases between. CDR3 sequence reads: CASSYSRNEQFF. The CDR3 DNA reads TGTGCCAGCAGTTACTCGAGAAATGAGCAGTTCTTC.

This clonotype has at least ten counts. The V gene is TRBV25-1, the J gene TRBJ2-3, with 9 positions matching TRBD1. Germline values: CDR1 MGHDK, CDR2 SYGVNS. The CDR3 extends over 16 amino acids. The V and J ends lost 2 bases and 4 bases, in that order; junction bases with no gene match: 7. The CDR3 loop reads CASSELGQGSSDTQYF. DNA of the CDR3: TGTGCCAGCAGTGAACTGGGACAGGGTAGTTCAGATACGCAGTATTTT.

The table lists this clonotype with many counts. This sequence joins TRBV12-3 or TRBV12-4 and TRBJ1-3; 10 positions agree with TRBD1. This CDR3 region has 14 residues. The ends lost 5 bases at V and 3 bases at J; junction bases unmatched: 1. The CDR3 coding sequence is TGTGCCAGCAGTCGGACAGGGGGTGGAAACACCATATATTTT. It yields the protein CASSRTGGGNTIYF.

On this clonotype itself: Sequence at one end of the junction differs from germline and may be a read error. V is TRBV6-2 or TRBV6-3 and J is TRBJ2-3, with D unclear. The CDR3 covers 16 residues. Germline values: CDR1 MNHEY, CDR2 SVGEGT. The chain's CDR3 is CASSHSAFLGTDTQYF. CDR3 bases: TGTGCCAGCAGTCACTCAGCCTTCCTCGGCACAGATACGCAGTATTTT.

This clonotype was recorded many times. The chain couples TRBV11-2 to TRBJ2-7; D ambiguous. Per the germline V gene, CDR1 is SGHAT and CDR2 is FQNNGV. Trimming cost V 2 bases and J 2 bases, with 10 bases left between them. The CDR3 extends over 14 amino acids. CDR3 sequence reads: CASSLTDGTYEQYF. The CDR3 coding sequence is TGTGCCAGCAGCTTAACCGACGGAACCTACGAGCAGTACTTC.

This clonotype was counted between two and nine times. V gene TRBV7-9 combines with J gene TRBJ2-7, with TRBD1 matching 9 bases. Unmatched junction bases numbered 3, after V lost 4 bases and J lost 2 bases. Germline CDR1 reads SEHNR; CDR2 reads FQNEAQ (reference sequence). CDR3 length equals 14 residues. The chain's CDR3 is CASSWTGVAYEQYF. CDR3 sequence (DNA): TGTGCCAGCAGCTGGACAGGGGTGGCCTACGAGCAGTACTTC.

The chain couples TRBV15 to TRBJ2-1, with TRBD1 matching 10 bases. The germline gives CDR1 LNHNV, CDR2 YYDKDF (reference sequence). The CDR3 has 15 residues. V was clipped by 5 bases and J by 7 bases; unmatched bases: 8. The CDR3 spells CATSWGTGVLNEQFF. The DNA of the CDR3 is TGTGCCACCAGCTGGGGGACAGGGGTTTTGAATGAGCAGTTCTTC. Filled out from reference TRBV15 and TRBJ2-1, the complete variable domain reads DAMVIQNPRYQVTQFGKPVTLSCSQTLNHNVMYWYQQKSSQAPKLLFHYYDKDFNNEADTPDNFQSRRPNTSFCFLDIRSPGLGDTAMYLCATSWGTGVLNEQFFGPGTRLTVL.

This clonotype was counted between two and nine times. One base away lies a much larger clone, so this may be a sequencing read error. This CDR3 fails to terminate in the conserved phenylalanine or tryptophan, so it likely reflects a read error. CDR3 sequence reads: CATSDPYRGYTL. The CDR3 DNA follows: TGTGCCACCAGTGATCCTTATCGTGGCTACACCCTC. The chain uses TRBV24-1 and TRBJ1-2, with D hard to call. V gave up 3 bases and J gave up 7 bases, with 8 bases separating them. This CDR3 has 12 residues. Per germline, CDR1 KGHDR and CDR2 SFDVKD.